A selection of T cell receptor beta chains follows, all from one sample in a study of blood T cell repertoires in COVID-19. The data were produced by immunoSEQ multiplex PCR, yet TCRdb's version contains in-frame clones alone and is incomplete. The sample holds 65,000 to 75,000 clones, more than 90% seen once. Sample: peripheral blood. The source is a man aged 45-60 years with acute or convalescent COVID-19. Each CDR3 is given with its conserved first and last residue. The D gene is left open where the match is weak. Clone size is stated in some rows and not others, as once, few, many or a class when expanded.

-	TRBJ2-1	-	14	TRBV12-5	TGTGCTAGTGGTCCGGGACTGGAGCAGAATGAGCAGTTCTTC	CASGPGLEQNEQFF
TRBD2	TRBJ2-1	-	14	TRBV18	TGTGCCAGCTCACCACCGGCCGGAGGGAGGGGGCAGTTCTTC	CASSPPAGGRGQFF
-	TRBJ1-5	-	15	TRBV2	TGTGCCAGCAGGGGGGGGAACGGCCAGAATCAGCCCCAGCATTTT	CASRGGNGQNQPQHF
TRBD1	TRBJ1-6	-	15	TRBV11-2	TGTGCCAGCAGCTTAGCGACAGGGTGGAATTCACCCCTCCACTTT	CASSLATGWNSPLHF
TRBD1	TRBJ1-2	-	15	TRBV28	TGTGCCAGCACCTCCGGGGACAGGGGGAGAGTTGGCTACACCTTC	CASTSGDRGRVGYTF
-	TRBJ2-5	-	15	TRBV27	TGTGCCAGCAGTTTAGGAGTGTCCGGGCAAGAGACCCAGTACTTC	CASSLGVSGQETQYF
TRBD2	TRBJ2-1	-	15	TRBV5-1	TGCGCCAGCAGCTTGGGCGGGAGCTCCTACAATGAGCAGTTCTTC	CASSLGGSSYNEQFF
TRBD2	TRBJ2-1	few	11	TRBV20-1	TGCAGTGCTCATGTTAGCGGGAAGCAGTTCTTC	CSAHVSGKQFF
TRBD1	TRBJ2-7	-	16	TRBV14	TGTGCCAGCTCCCGGGGGGCCGGGACAGGGTTCTACGAGCAGTACTTC	CASSRGAGTGFYEQYF
-	TRBJ1-3	-	15	TRBV7-8	TGTGCCAGCAGCTTAGTTGGCACCCCTGGAAACACCATATATTTT	CASSLVGTPGNTIYF
-	TRBJ2-4	-	14	TRBV7-8	TGTGCCAGCAGCTTAAGGGGTTGGGAAAACATTCAGTACTTC	CASSLRGWENIQYF
TRBD2	TRBJ2-7	-	14	TRBV28	TGTGCCACAACTAGCGGGAGCTCCTCCTACGAGCAGTACTTC	CATTSGSSSYEQYF
-	TRBJ2-3	-	13	TRBV28	TGTGCCAGCAGTTCCCCGGAGAGAGATACGCAGTATTTT	CASSSPERDTQYF
TRBD2	TRBJ2-3	-	17	TRBV15	TGTGCCACCAGCAGAGATCGGGGACTAGCGGAGGGAGATACGCAGTATTTT	CATSRDRGLAEGDTQYF
-	TRBJ1-5	once	14	TRBV10-3	TGTGCCATCAGTGAATCGCACAATAATCAGCCCCAGCATTTT	CAISESHNNQPQHF
TRBD1	TRBJ1-2	once	13	TRBV3-1/TRBV3-2	TGTGCCAGCAGCCAGAGACAGGGGTATGGCTACACCTTC	CASSQRQGYGYTF
-	TRBJ1-3	once	16	TRBV4-1	TGCGCCAGCAGCCAAGTGATAACTCGTTCTGGAAACACCATATATTTT	CASSQVITRSGNTIYF
TRBD1	TRBJ2-7	-	15	TRBV7-9	TGTGCCAGCAGCTTAGCCCCGGGACAGGGGTCCGAGCAGTACTTC	CASSLAPGQGSEQYF
TRBD1	TRBJ1-5	-	15	TRBV2	TGTGCCAGCGGAGACAGGGGGCGCATGGGTCAGCCCCAGCATTTT	CASGDRGRMGQPQHF
-	TRBJ2-3	-	14	TRBV21-1	TGTGCCAGCAGCTTAGCGGGAGGGACAGATACGCAGTATTTT	CASSLAGGTDTQYF
-	TRBJ1-5	-	16	TRBV21-1	TGTGCCAGCAGCAAAAACCCAGGGCGAGGCAATCAGCCCCAGCATTTT	CASSKNPGRGNQPQHF
TRBD1	TRBJ1-2	-	11	TRBV20-1	TGCAGTGCAGGGACAGGGATTGGCTACACCTTC	CSAGTGIGYTF
-	TRBJ2-2	-	15	TRBV30	TGTGCCTGGAGTGGGGGGGGCGCAAACACCGGGGAGCTGTTTTTT	CAWSGGGANTGELFF
TRBD2	TRBJ2-3	-	14	TRBV7-6	TGTGCCAGCAGCTTAGTAGCGGGCCCAGATACGCAGTATTTT	CASSLVAGPDTQYF
-	TRBJ2-2	-	12	TRBV27	TGTGCCAGCAGTGCAGGGGTTGCGGAGCTGTTTTTT	CASSAGVAELFF
TRBD2	TRBJ2-1	-	16	TRBV24-1	TGTGCCACCAGTGATAGACTAGCGGGAGCCAACAATGAGCAGTTCTTC	CATSDRLAGANNEQFF
-	TRBJ1-1	-	14	TRBV7-9	TGTGCCAGCAGCGCCCGACAGACGAACACTGAAGCTTTCTTT	CASSARQTNTEAFF
-	TRBJ1-2	few	16	TRBV7-8	TGTGCCAGCAGCATATCAACAGGGAATCCCAACTATGGCTACACCTTC	CASSISTGNPNYGYTF
TRBD2	TRBJ2-5	-	19	TRBV27	TGTGCCAGCAGTTCGTCCCCCGGACTAGCGGGGGCGGGGCGAGAGACCCAGTACTTC	CASSSSPGLAGAGRETQYF
TRBD1	TRBJ1-1	-	15	TRBV4-3	TGCGCCAGCAGCCAAGTACAGGGGGTGAACACTGAAGCTTTCTTT	CASSQVQGVNTEAFF
TRBD2	TRBJ2-1	-	14	TRBV4-3	TGCGCCAGCAGCCAAGGGGCTAGCGGGGGGGAGCAGTTCTTC	CASSQGASGGEQFF
TRBD2	TRBJ2-1	-	15	TRBV7-6	TGTGCCAGCAGTCCCGGGGGAGGGCCGGGCAATGAGCAGTTCTTC	CASSPGGGPGNEQFF
TRBD1	TRBJ2-5	-	14	TRBV2	TGTGCCAGCAGACCATGGACAGGGCCAGGGACCCAGTACTTC	CASRPWTGPGTQYF
-	TRBJ1-6	-	16	TRBV27	TGTGCCAGCAGTTTAAGTCAGGGGAGGGTTAATTCACCCCTCCACTTT	CASSLSQGRVNSPLHF
TRBD2	TRBJ2-5	-	17	TRBV28	TGTGCCAGCAGTGCCCTGACTAGCGGGGGATCGCAAGAGACCCAGTACTTC	CASSALTSGGSQETQYF
TRBD2	TRBJ2-1	-	16	TRBV27	TGTGCCAGCAGTTCAGCGGGACTAGCGGCCTACAATGAGCAGTTCTTC	CASSSAGLAAYNEQFF
TRBD2	TRBJ2-4	-	17	TRBV3-1/TRBV3-2	TGTGCCAGCAGCCAAGCCTCTTTGGTTAGCGGGAGTGACATTCAGTACTTC	CASSQASLVSGSDIQYF
-	TRBJ2-1	-	13	TRBV18	TGTGCCAGCTCACCCGTGAGCCGGAATGAGCAGTTCTTC	CASSPVSRNEQFF
-	TRBJ2-5	once	14	TRBV2	TGTGCCAGCAGGATTGACACGGTCCAAGAGACCCAGTACTTC	CASRIDTVQETQYF
TRBD1	TRBJ2-7	-	13	TRBV12-3/TRBV12-4	TGTGCCAGCAGCGCAGGGACAGCCTACGAGCAGTACTTC	CASSAGTAYEQYF
-	TRBJ1-1	-	13	TRBV2	TGTGCCAGCAGTGCTACGAGGGAACCTGAAGCTTTCTTT	CASSATREPEAFF
TRBD1	TRBJ2-7	-	16	TRBV7-9	TGTGCCAGCAGCCCCTTCCGGACAGGGGGCTCCTACGAGCAGTACTTC	CASSPFRTGGSYEQYF
TRBD1	TRBJ1-1	-	22	TRBV2	TGTGCCAGCAGTGAAGCGCTTTTTATTTACGGGACAGGGCTAAACATGAACACTGAAGCTTTCTTT	CASSEALFIYGTGLNMNTEAFF
TRBD1	TRBJ2-7	-	15	TRBV7-2	TGTGCCAGCAGCTTAGCGGGGACAGGGGATTACGAGCAGTACTTC	CASSLAGTGDYEQYF